The present T cell receptor (beta chain) was sequenced within a study of cytomegalovirus exposure and HLA in healthy donors (dated 2017 in TCRdb). For context, the study as a whole: According to an earlier analysis of a few hundred of the donors, 150 million to 200 million T cells yielded roughly 110 million unique TCR beta sequences and 250 to 350 Gb of sequence data. An early release covering roughly 600 HLA-typed donors comprised about 300 gigabases of sequencing data and approximately 80 million unique TCR sequences. Of the roughly 400 genotyped donors, around 81% fell in the genetic ancestry cluster associated with self-reported Caucasian donors. The aim of the study was to test whether cataloging public T cell receptors could identify signatures of past pathogen exposure. Using immunosequencing, the study profiled T cell repertoires from roughly 650 subjects and related those repertoires to cytomegalovirus serostatus. Besides the first cohort of around 670 subjects, a separate validation cohort made up of 120 or so different subjects was used. High-throughput TCR immunosequencing, statistical association of individual TCRs with disease status, and machine learning were combined to predict cytomegalovirus infection status. To study patterns of TCR occurrence, a later analysis re-analyzed previously published TCR beta repertoires from around 670 donors and added high-resolution HLA genotyping. In the later analysis, no new phenotypic data were used to find candidate immune exposures; instead, reliance was placed on TCR beta sequences and their occurrence across donors. In an earlier analysis of 587 of the donors, high-throughput TCR beta sequencing was used to judge whether each TCR beta V gene segment behaved as functional or pseudogenic. Alongside the repertoire data, information on donor age, sex, ethnicity and CMV serostatus was compiled. A later genetic analysis took genome-wide SNP genotypes for about 55% of the 666 donors and used that subset as a discovery cohort. All discovery cohort repertoires had been generated using a single sequencing platform. Class I and class II HLA loci were covered by the typing at four-digit resolution. The number of donors typed differed by locus, with roughly 620-630 for A, B, C, DRB1 and DQB1, around 560 for DQA1, 606 for DPA1, and approximately 470 for DPB1. Because of strong linkage in the cohort, roughly five DR-DQ haplotypes were treated as single units for association and clustering. Across some 400 genotyped donors of the cohort, an average of about 240,000 unique TCR beta nucleotide sequences per donor were sequenced, and roughly a sixth of those sequences were non-productive.

The study at large found these results: Because HLA typing was unavailable for some donors at each locus, only the typed subset was used in association tests. For the cohort, immune exposure information was limited to CMV serostatus. Broadly in line with IMGT annotations, most TCR beta V segments showed up in productive rearrangements about 87% or about 30% of the time in an earlier analysis of several hundred of the donors. The classifier was reported to diagnose cytomegalovirus status with high specificity and sensitivity in both the original cohort and the validation cohort. Linkage disequilibrium might explain the correlated functional status among segregating V segments, but an unknown experimental factor could not be ruled out. Because counts were too low, some 17 rarely observed V segments, including chromosome 9 orphons, were excluded from the earlier analysis of several hundred of the donors. According to a later analysis, TCR association rates differed among HLA loci, with DRB1 alleles showing the most associated TCRs and HLA-C alleles showing the fewest. The presence/absence analyses assumed that sequencing depth was roughly uniform across donors, and that assumption may not be true. Three of the identified cytomegalovirus-associated TCR beta chains were confirmed in vitro to be specific for cytomegalovirus antigens. A further reported finding was that TCR beta sequences accurately predicted the HLA-A and HLA-B alleles for most subjects in the first cohort. An association between a missense DCLRE1C variant and V-gene and J-gene trimming of TCR beta chains was found in a later genetic analysis and replicated in an independent cohort. A cluster of highly shared sequence variants was judged likely to represent a technical artifact of the sequencing pipeline. The study gave a list of 150 to 200 TCR beta chains associated with cytomegalovirus. In a later analysis, HLA-associated TCR beta chains showed more clonal expansion and lower generation probabilities than non-associated chains that were equally common. According to a later analysis, most CMV-associated TCR beta chains appeared to be HLA-restricted, and the HLA associations seemed to be driven largely by CMV exposure. Strong co-occurrence of HLA alleles, especially DR and DQ, made assigning TCR associations to individual alleles difficult. At a false discovery rate of 0.05, a later analysis linked about 17,000 TCR beta sequences to specific HLA alleles. Some IMGT-functional V segments, including TRBV6-2 and TRBV6-3, could not be told apart with the 87-base-pair reads, so those segments were excluded. It was suggested by the authors that the approach could potentially be generalized to other disease states and immunological phenotypes. Compared with the roughly 700-donor mean, donors in an Asian-associated ancestry cluster had fewer N-insertions in productive TCRs, according to a later genetic analysis. According to a later analysis, parvovirus B19, influenza, CMV and Epstein-Barr virus appeared linked to several top co-occurrence clusters. The cohort was sequenced for TCR beta chains only, and without alpha or paired-chain data the features that could be detected were limited. Most TCR sequences were seen in very few donors, while some public TCRs were found in many individuals.

On this clone itself: The specificity of this receptor is unknown. Base qualities are missing; no much larger clone stands one base away.

V drops 0 bases and J drops 1 base, leaving 10 bases in between. According to the germline V gene, CDR1 reads LGHNA and CDR2 reads YSLEER. From its cysteine to its phenylalanine, the CDR3 spans 16 amino acids. The kept DNA is CDR3 alone, 48 bases in frame from the first base. The method behind the library was the immunoSEQ multiplex PCR assay. The multiplex PCR relied on a mix of 60 forward primers for TCR Vbeta segments and 13 reverse primers for TCR Jbeta segments. Amplification of the CDR3 region of rearranged TCR beta genes was performed with a multiplex PCR assay on genomic DNA. On the Illumina HiSeq System, the amplified TCR beta libraries were sequenced as 87-base-pair reads. The original pipeline was this. Across the 670 or so repertoires, a later analysis counted 75 million to 90 million unique TCR beta chains, 9.5 million to 12 million of which were shared by at least two donors. A nearest-neighbor algorithm error-corrected the raw reads and collapsed the reads into unique sequences, merging closely related sequences to remove PCR and sequencing errors. Alignment of CDR3 sequences to IMGT reference sequences was used to assign V, D and J gene segments. For a sequence to be retained, at least a six-nucleotide match to both a V gene segment and a J gene segment was required. A rearrangement was called productive if the CDR3 had no stop codons and remained in frame with V and J, and every other rearrangement was called non-productive. CDR3 was defined by IMGT convention, running from the second conserved V-encoded cysteine to the conserved J-encoded phenylalanine. In an earlier analysis of around 570 of the donors, sequences lacking an unambiguous match to a single V gene segment were excluded. In an earlier analysis of 587 of the donors, V segments were called functional above 56.7% productive rearrangements and were called segregating when the between-donor standard deviation exceeded 5%. To diagnose cytomegalovirus status from the catalog of TCR beta chain sequences, a statistical classification framework was built. In a later analysis, TCR nucleotide sequences were compared against IMGT/GENE-DB human TR gene sequences so that V and J genes could be assigned. Using the TCRdist pipeline, a later analysis assigned CDR3 sequences along with most-parsimonious VDJ recombination scenarios. In a later analysis, every TCR beta chain was defined by the combination of its CDR3 amino acid sequence and its V-gene family, and reads without a unique V-gene family were dropped. A later analysis removed 592 highly shared, low-generation-probability nucleotide sequences to deal with suspected cross-contamination and a sequencing artifact. In a later analysis, a clonal expansion index for each public chain was calculated from normalized within-repertoire ranks of inferred template counts. In a later analysis, generation probabilities were computed using a VDJ recombination model fitted to out-of-frame rearrangements, and the results were checked against IGoR. A later analysis scored TCR-TCR, TCR-HLA and TCR-CMV co-occurrence with hypergeometric tests, applying a repertoire-size bias correction to TCR pairs. False discovery rates were estimated in a later analysis by permuting HLA or CMV assignments 20 times. In a later analysis, co-occurring TCRs were grouped using DBSCAN, and TCRdist sequence similarity was added for clustering within HLA-allele-positive subsets. For co-occurrence clustering, repertoires with fewer than 30,000 or more than 120,000 public chains were excluded, along with roughly 5 repertoires with anomalous nucleotide sharing. This is the immuneACCESS table as TCRdb keeps it, with only in-frame sequences that have V and J called. A part of the clones is gone; compared with another copy, unresolved V genes explain less than half, and the rest is unexplained. The V and J calls and clone size were taken over from that table, and D and trimming were inferred from the DNA. The sample yields around 150,000 clones; approximately 80% were counted once. Of the sample, 4% to 4.5% falls within the top ten clones.

The cohort was made up of 650 to 700 healthy bone marrow donors. All cohort members were sampled while nominally healthy, although unrecorded immune exposures were likely present. The donor was CMV seropositive and belonged to the group of 250 to 300 seropositive cohort members. Each donor provided a peripheral blood sample, and peripheral blood mononuclear cells were used for TCR beta sequencing. Genomic DNA was extracted from the blood cell samples with the Qiagen DNeasy Blood Extraction Kit. This clonotype was obtained from a woman in her 40s in good health and CMV-seropositive. The chain joins TRBV4-3 to TRBJ2-1; 5 matching bases give a weak D call of TRBD2. Material for sequencing was PBMCs. This receptor carries the CDR3 CASSQDRAASYNEQFF. The DNA is TGCGCCAGCAGCCAAGATCGAGCGGCATCCTACAATGAGCAGTTCTTC.